This entry lists 16 T cell receptor beta chains sequenced from one sample in a study of cytomegalovirus exposure and HLA in healthy donors. It was with 60 Vbeta and 13 Jbeta primers that the PCR ran. Assay used: immunoSEQ multiplex PCR; TCRdb lists only in-frame clones, some missing. The repertoire includes about 80,000 clones, around 80% of them detected once, and roughly 12% sits in the top ten. The sample comprised PBMCs. These receptors all come from a human donor in good health.

For the CDR3, the DNA is TGTGCCAGTGCCGGGACAGGGGGCACTGAAGCTTTCTTT. Protein: CASAGTGGTEAFF. The chain combines TRBV19 with TRBJ1-1; 11 bases fit TRBD1. V lost 8 bases, J lost 4 bases, and 3 bases stayed unmatched. Germline loops: CDR1 LNHDA, CDR2 SQIVND (reference sequence). The length of the CDR3 is 13 residues.

V and J are TRBV2 and TRBJ1-4, with D perhaps matching TRBD1 (6 bases). The CDR3 runs to 15 residues. CDR1 SNHLY and CDR2 FYNNEI come from the germline V gene. The V gene lost 6 bases and the J gene lost 3 bases, with 14 bases spanning the gap. This CDR3 reads CASRGLGQPNEKLFF. DNA for the CDR3: TGTGCCAGCAGGGGGCTGGGACAACCTAATGAAAAACTGTTTTTT.

The chain combines TRBV7-9 with TRBJ2-2, with 13 bases that match TRBD2. Germline trimming cut 5 bases from V and 6 bases from J; bases unmatched to any gene: 6. The CDR3 sequence is 16 residues long. Germline V lookup: CDR1 SEHNR, CDR2 FQNEAQ (reference sequence). This chain's CDR3 is CASSLGLAGTPGELFF. In nucleotides, the CDR3 is TGTGCCAGCAGCCTGGGACTAGCGGGGACTCCCGGGGAGCTGTTTTTT. Full variable domain (outside the CDR3, taken from reference TRBV7-9 and TRBJ2-2): DTGVSQNPRHKITKRGQNVTFRCDPISEHNRLYWYRQTLGQGPEFLTYFQNEAQLEKSRLLSDRFSAERPKGSFSTLEIQRTEQGDSAMYLCASSLGLAGTPGELFFGEGSRLTVL.

This clone was recorded only once. The rearrangement joins TRBV6-1 to TRBJ2-7; 9 nucleotides line up with TRBD1. V lost 9 bases, J lost 9 bases, and 6 bases stayed unmatched. Germline V gene lookup returns CDR1 MNHNS and CDR2 SASEGT. The CDR3 runs to 11 residues. The CDR3 nucleotides read TGTGCCAGAGGGGACAGGGATCGGCAGTACTTC. This encodes CARGDRDRQYF.

The chain has TRBV6-5 and TRBJ1-4; 7 bases are a match to TRBD1. CDR1 is MNHEY, CDR2 SVGAGI, per germline. The V gene end was trimmed by 5 bases and the J gene end by 8 bases; junction bases not matched to a gene: 11. This CDR3 is 15 amino acids long. The CDR3 protein is CASSRETGLGEKLFF. For the CDR3, the DNA is TGTGCCAGCAGTAGGGAGACAGGGCTTGGGGAAAAACTGTTTTTT.

This clone was observed a handful of times. CDR3 amino acids: CASSQVTASGNTIYF. The CDR3 bases are TGTGCCAGCAGCCAAGTGACTGCCTCTGGAAACACCATATATTTT. V usage is TRBV4-2 and J usage is TRBJ1-3, with D uncertain. This CDR3 has 15 residues. Between the trimmed V and J ends, which lost 1 base and 0 bases, there was a span of 7 bases. Germline assignment: CDR1 LGHNA and CDR2 YNFKEQ.

This chain connects TRBV27 to TRBJ1-6, with D possibly matching TRBD1 (6 bases). The germline gives CDR1 MNHEY, CDR2 SMNVEV (reference sequence). V lost 5 bases, J lost 10 bases, and 15 bases lay in between. The CDR3 loop spans 14 amino acids. Written as DNA, the CDR3 is TGTGCCAGCAGTCCACTACAGGGAGTCTCACCCCTCCACTTT. Protein: CASSPLQGVSPLHF.

The J gene is TRBJ2-5, the V gene TRBV9, with D tentatively TRBD2 (5 bases). This CDR3 is 14 amino acids long. CDR1 SGDLS and CDR2 YYNGEE come from the germline V gene. Trimming pared 0 bases from V and 9 bases from J, leaving 15 bases between. CDR3 residues: CASSVVGSSGAQYF. CDR3 nucleotide sequence: TGTGCCAGCAGCGTAGTGGGATCAAGCGGAGCCCAGTACTTC.

V and J are TRBV6-6 and TRBJ1-3; 8 bases fit TRBD1. This CDR3 has 14 amino acids. V trimming: 4 bases; J trimming: 1 base; junction bases outside the gene matches: 0. Per germline, CDR1 MNHNY and CDR2 SVGAGI (reference sequence). This CDR3 reads CASSWTGSGNTIYF. In DNA form, the CDR3 reads TGTGCCAGCAGTTGGACAGGGTCTGGAAACACCATATATTTT.

The J gene is TRBJ2-5, the V gene TRBV2; the match to TRBD1 covers 9 bases. With 7 bases clipped from V and 0 bases from J, the junction kept 3 bases outside the gene matches. Germline CDR1 SNHLY, CDR2 FYNNEI. The CDR3 is made up of 14 amino acids. The CDR3 DNA reads TGTGCCAGCACCGGGACAGGGAACCAAGAGACCCAGTACTTC. Amino acid sequence: CASTGTGNQETQYF.

The rearrangement uses TRBV19 and TRBJ1-5; D is possibly TRBD1 (5 bases). This CDR3 has 14 amino acids. Trimming shortened V by 6 bases and J by 4 bases, and 13 bases separated the two germline ends. CDR1 is LNHDA, CDR2 SQIVND, per germline (reference sequence). The CDR3: CASRTAWANQPQHF. In DNA form, the CDR3 reads TGTGCCAGTAGGACAGCCTGGGCGAATCAGCCCCAGCATTTT.

Here the CDR3 reads CASSGQAGAGELFF. CDR3 sequence (DNA): TGTGCCAGCAGCGGACAGGCCGGGGCCGGGGAGCTGTTTTTT. V and J are TRBV6-4 and TRBJ2-2, with TRBD1 identical over 7 bases. Germline assignment: CDR1 MRHNA and CDR2 SNTAGT. The V segment lost 6 bases and the J segment 6 bases; nucleotides outside the gene matches: 7. This CDR3 contains 14 residues.

J is TRBJ2-3 and V is TRBV29-1; 10 bases align to TRBD1. This CDR3 is built from 17 residues. Trimming cost V 2 bases and J 3 bases; bases outside gene matches: 11. Germline V gene data show CDR1 as SQVTM and CDR2 as ANQGSEA. CDR3 region: CSVETWDRGQATDTQYF. In nucleotides, the CDR3 is TGCAGCGTTGAAACCTGGGACAGGGGACAGGCAACAGATACGCAGTATTTT.

Concerning this clone: Other DNA sequences of this sample code for an identical CDR3. The genes are TRBV7-9 and TRBJ1-5; no clear D. Trimming removed 1 base at V and 4 bases at J, with 11 bases between. Germline values: CDR1 SEHNR, CDR2 FQNEAQ (reference sequence). This CDR3 has 15 residues. This chain's CDR3 is CASSLGGGSNQPQHF. The CDR3 bases are TGTGCCAGCAGCTTAGGTGGAGGGTCTAATCAGCCCCAGCATTTT.

This clone was recorded a few times. CDR3 DNA sequence: TGTGCCAGCACGGGTCAGGGCTCTGGGGCCAACGTCCTGACTTTC. It yields the protein CASTGQGSGANVLTF. The chain is built from TRBV2 and TRBJ2-6, with D maybe TRBD1 (5 bases). The germline CDR1 and CDR2 sequences are SNHLY and FYNNEI. The CDR3 covers 15 residues. V shed 7 bases and J shed 0 bases, with 10 bases lying between them.

This clone is a singleton in its sample. The chain has TRBV10-1 and TRBJ2-2, with a tentative D call TRBD1 (6 bases). Per the germline V gene, CDR1 is WNHNN and CDR2 is SYGVQD (reference sequence). The germline V and J ends were trimmed by 3 bases and 5 bases, with 13 bases remaining between them. This CDR3 is 15 amino acids long. CDR3 amino acids: CASSDRGWGTGELFF. The CDR3 DNA reads as TGCGCCAGCAGTGACAGGGGCTGGGGTACCGGGGAGCTGTTTTTT.